This T cell receptor beta chain was identified in a study of shared clonotypes between healthy human individuals. The donors were all Caucasian adults (living in Nashville, Tennessee). Profiling relied on immunoSEQ multiplex PCR, and the TCRdb table lists in-frame clones only, not all of them. The sample comprises some 580,000 clones, around 97% of which are singletons, and 0.055% to 0.07% rests with the top ten. Trimming cost V 6 bases and J 5 bases, with 10 bases left between them. CDR1 MNHNS and CDR2 SASEGT come from the germline V gene. The CDR3 runs to 12 residues. Sequenced input: naive CD4+ T cells sorted from blood. Subset indicated: CD45RA+ positively selected. The chain uses TRBV6-1 and TRBJ1-1; possible D gene TRBD1, 6 bases. This clonotype originated in a woman aged 25 to 39 in good health. The CDR3 spells CASRGGRTEAFF. The CDR3 DNA reads as TGTGCCAGCAGAGGGGGTAGGACTGAAGCTTTCTTT.